These T cell receptor beta chains were read from a single sample in a study of blood T cells in healthy people across ages. One entry per CDR3 protein, called by TCRdb with MiXCR from the 5' RACE reads. Of some 900,000 distinct CDR3 sequences listed, 40% to 60% are singletons. The material sequenced was blood. The receptors originated from a man between 25 and 39 years old in good health. Both conserved end residues are part of each CDR3. The order of the fields is V gene, CDR3 protein.

>TRBV4-1
CASSQAGEPDTQYF
>TRBV10-3
CAISGGELNPYEQYF
>TRBV10-3
CAISRDLVDTQYF
>TRBV6-1
CASSGGPGGIPYEQYF
>TRBV7-9
CASSSDREGSQPQHF
>TRBV2
CASSASTGRQPQHF
>TRBV20-1
CSASTGTGESPLHF
>TRBV3-1
CASSRTEKEQYF
>TRBV27
CASSLMGLSTDTQYF
>TRBV27
CASSARDREYEQYF
>TRBV4-1
CASSQDWDRAQETQYF
>TRBV18
CASSPSDGPGGAQYF
>TRBV3-1
CASSQGISGANVLTF
>TRBV5-1
CASSSDTGVEKLFF
>TRBV4-1
CASSFRDRGQETQYF
>TRBV10-3
CAISESRDPLTAFF
>TRBV28
CASSLFGRGPSNEQFF
>TRBV29-1
CSVLQTGANQPQHF
>TRBV5-1
CASSQEGKSSYEQYF
>TRBV29-1
CSVPGQKMETQYF
>TRBV4-2
CACSQEDRGPSYEQYF
>TRBV13
CASSLMAGGLSSYEQYF
>TRBV3-1
CASSQGKLSPLHF
>TRBV5-1
CASSPGTGSYHEQYF
>TRBV5-1
CASSLSDSYYGYTF
>TRBV20-1
CSASVSGVYNEQFF
>TRBV12-3/TRBV12-4
CASSFVGSYQETQYF
>TRBV29-1
CSVGIGTGVETQYF
>TRBV24-1
CATSDRDGGPMGEAFF
>TRBV7-8
CASSSRLAGDLFKFF
>TRBV27
CASKKNSLNYGYTF
>TRBV21-1
CASSKEKRGTDTQYF
>TRBV20-1
CSATGTLNSPLHF
>TRBV5-1
CASSLVGTGGDEQYF
>TRBV7-9
CASTPPGVNYGYTF
>TRBV12-3/TRBV12-4
CASSSLARGLGTEQYF
>TRBV6-5
CASSLPGQTQYF
>TRBV4-2
CASSREKIGTFYGYTF
>TRBV7-2
CASSPQAINSPLHF
>TRBV6-2/TRBV6-3
CASTRTGPYNEQFF
>TRBV6-2/TRBV6-3
CASRRLQVTDAQYF
>TRBV7-6
CASSLRGINTDTQYF
>TRBV27
CASSRDGENIQYF
>TRBV28
CARDRAWYF
>TRBV29-1
CNVSDRTIPGELFF
>TRBV27
CASSSELGIWEQFF
>TRBV7-2
CASSGGTAGKTIQYF
>TRBV14
CASSQSVGTGGLRGGYTF
>TRBV20-1
CSARGGSGYGGYTF
>TRBV28
CASSYFVGAAYEQYF